The source of this TCR beta chain is a study of identical twins (dated by TCRdb to between 2015 and 2016). For context, the study as a whole: To test whether fetal clonotypes persist, the study used deep sequencing on TCR alpha and beta repertoires from monozygotic twins, unrelated adults of various ages, and cord blood. To rule out contamination, replicate twin experiments were performed at different times with different library preparation protocols.

Reading the germline V gene gives CDR1 KGHDR and CDR2 SFDVKD. The CDR3 spans 16 residues, from the cysteine through the phenylalanine. Only the CDR3 region is kept as DNA, spanning 48 bases read in frame from base 1. Germline trimming amounts to 5 bases on V and 8 bases on J, with 11 as the count of junction bases outside the gene matches. All donors were healthy Caucasians. The twin cohort comprised three pairs of female monozygotic twins, all aged roughly 18 to 30 years. Peripheral blood mononuclear cells were used as the source from which RNA for TCR libraries was isolated. With regard to this clonotype: It lacks a known antigen. Base qualities are not at hand, and no much larger clone is one base apart.

What the research found in general, with its limitations: Abundant cord blood beta clonotypes carried fewer insertions; young adult naive repertoires showed a weaker similar trend, while memory repertoires showed none. Because the same donors could not be followed over many years, the conclusions depended on cross-sectional statistical analysis. A weaker excess of twin sharing was found in beta out-of-frame sequences because the signal-to-noise ratio was lowered by fewer shared sequences. Zero-insertion analyses could be partly confounded by invariant T cells such as MAIT and iNKT, although diverse VJ usage argued against such confounding for most clonotypes. Compared with coincidental sharing between unrelated individuals, out-of-frame TCR alpha sequences shared between twins showed an excess of sequences with low generation probability. In monozygotic twins, out-of-frame TCR alpha sharing was systematically underestimated by recombination models, although the models agreed with sharing between unrelated individuals.

To prepare the library, 5' RACE was applied. Sequencing was carried out with an Illumina HiSeq 2000. Template switching added a universal primer binding site, and the final cDNA carried a unique molecular identifier that allowed TCR cDNA molecules to be counted accurately. Specific primers in the conserved constant-segment region were used to synthesize first-strand cDNA for the TCR alpha and beta chains. To control for contamination, each cDNA library was double barcoded with a SMART-Mk sample barcode plus Illumina barcodes. TruSeq adapter sequences along with Illumina sample barcodes were introduced in two successive PCR steps. The Illumina HiSeq platform was used with custom primers to sequence TCR alpha and beta cDNA libraries. On the study's bioinformatics: Raw reads were processed with MiGEC to extract unique molecular identifiers, and MiXCR was used to determine CDR3 positions. For each individual, recombination models were inferred using an EM algorithm with the repgenHMM and IGoR tools. The tcR package in R was used for shared clonotype analysis, with sharing normalized by the product of cloneset sizes. Out-of-frame nonproductive sequences were analyzed to study raw recombination free of thymic and clonal selection effects. Clones were called with MiXCR by TCRdb after fastp trimmed the public reads at Q25, and only in-frame beta chains were retained. Rows are unified per CDR3 protein, each entry keeping the most common DNA and genes. TCRdb, not the authors, supplied the V and J calls. The sample table lists about 720,000 distinct CDR3 sequences, 8.6% of them with a count of one. Roughly 0.9% of the sample is taken by the ten largest.

This same sample was also part of a study on yellow fever vaccine responses in identical twins. From that second study: The T cell response to vaccination in identical twins was reported by the authors to appear partly convergent and partly personalized. In identical twins, the study followed T cell clones that responded to the vaccine with precision.

The chain links TRBV24-1 with TRBJ2-2; 9 bases in between match TRBD1. The sequence was obtained from a woman between 18 and 30 years old in good health. Specimen: PBMCs. In nucleotide form, the sequence is TGTGCCACCAGTGGATTCTCGGGGACAGGGAAAGGGGAGCTGTTTTTT. This is translated as CATSGFSGTGKGELFF.